The rows below give T cell receptor beta chains drawn from one sample of a study of T cells in localized non-small cell lung cancer. TCRdb's copy holds only in-frame clones and misses some; the assay was immunoSEQ multiplex PCR. The table includes tens of thousands of clones, around 80% detected once. Sequencing used peripheral blood, obtained before any cancer treatment. The receptors were gathered from a male donor older than 55 with stage II squamous cell lung carcinoma. The CDR3 runs from the conserved cysteine through the conserved F or W. A D gene is named only where the DNA matches it firmly. A row's size may be missing; if present it is once, few, many or a size class.

V gene,clone size,J gene,D gene,CDR3 DNA,CDR3 protein
TRBV2,-,TRBJ2-1,-,TGTGCCAGCAACGGGGCGGGGGACAACAATGAGCAGTTCTTC,CASNGAGDNNEQFF
TRBV19,-,TRBJ1-2,TRBD1,TGTGCCAGTAAACGGACAGGGATAGGGTATGGCTACACCTTC,CASKRTGIGYGYTF
TRBV2,once,TRBJ1-4,-,TGTGCCAGCAGTGAAGGCCGCTTGGGGGAAAAACTGTTTTTT,CASSEGRLGEKLFF
TRBV2,-,TRBJ1-2,-,TGTGCCAGCAGTGAGGGTCAGGCCGTAGGCTATGGCTACACCTTC,CASSEGQAVGYGYTF
TRBV6-5,-,TRBJ2-6,TRBD1,TGTGCCAGCGGGCAGGGGGCTTCTGGGGCCAACGTCCTGACTTTC,CASGQGASGANVLTF
TRBV19,-,TRBJ1-2,-,TGTGCCAGTAGTACATCGGGAACGGTTTATGGCTACACCTTC,CASSTSGTVYGYTF
TRBV27,-,TRBJ2-2,-,TGTGCCAGCAAAGATCCTACCACCGGGGAGCTGTTTTTT,CASKDPTTGELFF
TRBV6-6,-,TRBJ1-2,TRBD1,TGTGCCAGCAGCCCCGGGACAGAAGTTTACACCTTC,CASSPGTEVYTF
TRBV5-1,few,TRBJ1-5,TRBD1,TGCGCCAGCAGCTTGGGACAGGGTGACAATCAGCCCCAGCATTTT,CASSLGQGDNQPQHF
TRBV18,many,TRBJ1-2,-,TGTGCCAGCTCGTCCGACGCCTATGGCTACACCTTC,CASSSDAYGYTF
TRBV15,few,TRBJ2-1,-,TGTGCCACCCGACTAGGGACAAACAATGAGCAGTTCTTC,CATRLGTNNEQFF
TRBV4-2,-,TRBJ1-2,-,TGTGCCAGCAGCCAAGACAGCTATGGCTACACCTTC,CASSQDSYGYTF
TRBV18,-,TRBJ2-5,TRBD1,TGTGCCAGCTCAACCACAGGGGAGCAGTACTTC,CASSTTGEQYF
TRBV11-2,once,TRBJ1-1,TRBD1,TGTGCCAGCAGCTGGACAGGGGGCACTGAAGCTTTCTTT,CASSWTGGTEAFF
TRBV6-1,-,TRBJ2-7,-,TGTGCCAGCTCCCCGGGGACCAGCTCCTACGAGCAGTACTTC,CASSPGTSSYEQYF
TRBV30,few,TRBJ1-1,-,TGTGCCTGGAGTGCTGGGACATCCCTGGGCGAAGCTTTCTTT,CAWSAGTSLGEAFF
TRBV5-4,-,TRBJ2-5,-,TGTGCCAGCAGCTGGCCGGGAGAGGGGGAGACCCAGTACTTC,CASSWPGEGETQYF
TRBV2,-,TRBJ2-3,TRBD1,TGTGCCAGCAGCCCCATTCCGGGACAGGGGATCTCTAGCACAGATACGCAGTATTTT,CASSPIPGQGISSTDTQYF
TRBV7-9,-,TRBJ2-1,TRBD1,TGTGCCAGCAGCAAAGGGACAGGTGAGCAGTTCTTC,CASSKGTGEQFF
TRBV6-5,-,TRBJ1-3,TRBD1,TGTGCCAGCAGAAGACAGGGCTCGCGTGGAAACACCATATATTTT,CASRRQGSRGNTIYF
TRBV29-1,few,TRBJ2-1,TRBD1,TGCAGCGTTGAAGGTTCGTGGGACAGGGGTAATGAGCAGTTCTTC,CSVEGSWDRGNEQFF
TRBV5-6,once,TRBJ1-5,-,TGTGCCAGCAGCAAGCGGGAAAGCAATCAGCCCCAGCATTTT,CASSKRESNQPQHF
TRBV6-1,-,TRBJ1-2,TRBD1,TGTGCCAGCAGTCGACAGGGGACAAACTATGGCTACACCTTC,CASSRQGTNYGYTF
TRBV13,-,TRBJ1-2,-,TGTGCCAGCAGCTCCTGGACAGCCCCTGGCTACACCTTC,CASSSWTAPGYTF
TRBV6-1,-,TRBJ1-1,TRBD1,TGTGCCAGTAAAACAGGGGATGAAGCTTTCTTT,CASKTGDEAFF
TRBV7-9,-,TRBJ1-2,-,TGTGCCAGCAGCTTAGAAACGCTGAGGGAAGGCTACACCTTC,CASSLETLREGYTF
TRBV27,-,TRBJ1-1,-,TGTGCCAGCAGTTTGGGGTGGAACACTGAAGCTTTCTTT,CASSLGWNTEAFF
TRBV5-1,-,TRBJ2-3,-,TGCGCCAGCACTAACACAGATACGCAGTATTTT,CASTNTDTQYF
TRBV15,-,TRBJ2-6,TRBD1,TGTGCCACCAGCAGAGATAATACAGGGGGCTTCTCTGGGGCCAACGTCCTGACTTTC,CATSRDNTGGFSGANVLTF
TRBV30,-,TRBJ2-1,TRBD2,TGTGCCTGGAGAACCAGCGGGGGCCACAATGAGCAGTTCTTC,CAWRTSGGHNEQFF
TRBV5-1,-,TRBJ2-5,TRBD1,TGCGCCAGCAGCGCTAGGGACAGGGGGGAAGAGACCCAGTACTTC,CASSARDRGEETQYF
TRBV7-8,-,TRBJ2-2,-,TGTGCCAGCACGAGATTAGGCGGCTCCGGGGAGCTGTTTTTT,CASTRLGGSGELFF
TRBV7-9,-,TRBJ1-6,TRBD1,TGTGCCAGCAGTATGCCAGGGGGCCGGAATTCACCCCTCCACTTT,CASSMPGGRNSPLHF
TRBV5-1,few,TRBJ2-7,TRBD1,TGCGCCAGCAGCAAATGGACAGGGGACGAGCAGTACTTC,CASSKWTGDEQYF
TRBV11-2,-,TRBJ2-7,-,TGTGCCAGCAGCTTAGACGTTTCCTACGAGCAGTACTTC,CASSLDVSYEQYF
TRBV6-5,-,TRBJ1-6,TRBD1,TGTGCCAGCACCCCAGGGGGCGGATATAATTCACCCCTCCACTTT,CASTPGGGYNSPLHF
TRBV5-1,-,TRBJ2-6,-,TGCGCCAGCAGCTTCTCGGGACAATATTCCGGGGCCAACGTCCTGACTTTC,CASSFSGQYSGANVLTF
TRBV5-1,few,TRBJ1-1,-,TGCGCCAGCAGCTCAGGGTTGGCCACTGAAGCTTTCTTT,CASSSGLATEAFF
TRBV4-2,-,TRBJ1-1,-,TGTGCCAGCAGCCAACAGGGAGGGAACACTGAAGCTTTCTTT,CASSQQGGNTEAFF
TRBV7-2,-,TRBJ1-1,TRBD1,TGTGCCAGCAGCCCGTCGGGACAGAGGAACACTGAAGCTTTCTTT,CASSPSGQRNTEAFF
TRBV4-1,once,TRBJ1-2,-,TGCGCCAGCAGCCAAGAGGGGAACGGTTTTATATATGGCTACACCTTC,CASSQEGNGFIYGYTF
TRBV5-1,-,TRBJ1-1,TRBD1,TGCGCCAGCAGCTTGGGCACAGGGGGTGCGGACACTGAAGCTTTCTTT,CASSLGTGGADTEAFF
TRBV5-1,once,TRBJ2-2,TRBD1,TGCGCCAGCAGCCCCGGGGGACAGGACACCGGGGAGCTGTTTTTT,CASSPGGQDTGELFF
TRBV6-5,few,TRBJ1-5,-,TGTGCCAGCAGCCCGAACTATAGCAATCAGCCCCAGCATTTT,CASSPNYSNQPQHF
TRBV19,-,TRBJ1-2,-,TGTGCCAGTAGCGTACAGGGTGGAAATGGCTACACCTTC,CASSVQGGNGYTF
TRBV2,few,TRBJ2-7,-,TGTGCCAGCGGAATTCAGGACGAGCAGTACTTC,CASGIQDEQYF
TRBV5-8,-,TRBJ2-4,-,TGTGCCAGCAGCTTGAGAGGCGCATACGGAAACATTCAGTACTTC,CASSLRGAYGNIQYF
TRBV2,-,TRBJ2-7,-,TGTGCCAGCACGGGACGGAGCTCCTACGAGCAGTACTTC,CASTGRSSYEQYF
TRBV27,-,TRBJ2-1,TRBD1,TGTGCCAGCAGCGTTACGGGACAGGGGCTCAATGAGCAGTTCTTC,CASSVTGQGLNEQFF
TRBV30,-,TRBJ2-6,-,TGTGCCTGGAGTAAGACTGGGGCCAACGTCCTGACTTTC,CAWSKTGANVLTF
TRBV7-6,-,TRBJ1-6,-,TGTGCCAGCAGCCAAACAGGGATGGGTTCACCCCTCCACTTT,CASSQTGMGSPLHF
TRBV2,-,TRBJ2-3,TRBD1,TGTGCCAGCAGCACGGGGACAGGGGTCACAGATACGCAGTATTTT,CASSTGTGVTDTQYF
TRBV15,-,TRBJ1-2,TRBD1,TGTGCCACCAGCGAGACAGGGAACTATGGCTACACCTTC,CATSETGNYGYTF
TRBV7-9,-,TRBJ2-5,-,TGTGCCAGCAGCTTAAAGGCAGGGACGGTGGAGACCCAGTACTTC,CASSLKAGTVETQYF